These 8 T cell receptor beta chains share one sample of origin, sequenced in a study of post-analysis software for immune sequencing data. Study conclusions and caveats: Patients carried roughly five TRBV segments more frequently than controls did, and TRBV5-6, TRBV5-1 and TRBV20-1 were among them.

cDNA libraries for TCR beta contained unique molecular identifiers. TCRdb independently ran MiXCR on the PCR reads; one entry per CDR3 protein. The table shows roughly 870,000 distinct CDR3 sequences, with around 53% occurring only once. No antigens are known for them. Sequencing used blood. These receptor sequences come from a girl aged 10 to 17 with multiple sclerosis.

In this sample, this clonotype turned up once. This CDR3 is missing its conserved last phenylalanine or tryptophan, likely due to a read error. The chain uses TRBV7-9 and TRBJ2-7; maybe TRBD2 (5 bases). The CDR3 runs 17 residues. Looked up from germline, CDR1 is SEHNR and CDR2 is FQNEAQ (reference sequence). Trimming cost V 5 bases and J 0 bases, with 20 bases left between them. This chain's CDR3 is CASSLKSGLPSSYEQYL. The CDR3 coding sequence is TGTGCCAGCAGCCTCAAGAGCGGACTTCCGAGCTCCTACGAGCAGTACTTG.

J is TRBJ2-3 and V is TRBV9, with TRBD2 identical over 9 bases. The CDR3 totals 17 residues. Germline V gene lookup returns CDR1 SGDLS and CDR2 YYNGEE. J was trimmed by 2 bases and V by 4 bases; bases with no gene match: 11. As DNA, the CDR3 is TGTGCCAGCAGCTCCTCCCATAGCGGGAGTTTCACAGATACGCAGTATTTT. It translates to CASSSSHSGSFTDTQYF.

This clonotype was detected only a few times. This chain links TRBV29-1 with TRBJ2-7; tentative D call: TRBD1 (6 bases). The V and J ends lost 7 bases and 2 bases respectively, with 12 bases between them. The CDR3 is 12 residues long. Germline-derived CDR1 and CDR2 are SQVTM and ANQGSEA. The CDR3 region is CSAAGATYEQYF. Here the CDR3 DNA reads TGCAGCGCGGCAGGGGCTACCTACGAGCAGTACTTC.

On this clonotype itself: It is unclear where the CDR3 begins or ends on the DNA, so no DNA is shown, and the CDR3 is as TCRdb lists it. V is TRBV29-1 and J is TRBJ2-1; TRBD1, the table's D call, lacks a check against the DNA. The CDR3 is 19 residues long, ends included. The germline V gene encodes CDR1 SQVTM and CDR2 ANQGSEA. The CDR3 protein is CSILVMGPTEYASYNEQFF.

The chain has TRBV10-3 and TRBJ2-7; 14 positions agree with TRBD2. J lost 4 bases, V lost 4 bases, and 6 bases had no gene match. Germline-derived CDR1 and CDR2 are ENHRY and SYGVKD. The CDR3 extends over 16 amino acids. CDR3 DNA sequence: TGTGCCATCAGTGTTGGACTAGCGGGAGGCGAATACGAGCAGTACTTC. This sequence encodes CAISVGLAGGEYEQYF.

This rearrangement joins TRBV10-3 to TRBJ1-1; TRBD1 is a possible D gene (5 bases). The CDR3 extends over 14 amino acids. The V gene's germline CDR1 is ENHRY and CDR2 SYGVKD. With 0 bases removed from V and 4 bases from J, the gap between germline ends came to 9 bases. For the CDR3, the DNA is TGTGCCATCAGTGAGTCGTTGGGGGGCACTGAAGCTTTCTTT. This translates into CAISESLGGTEAFF.

This clonotype was found a few times. This chain connects TRBV5-1 to TRBJ2-6; D is uncertain. The CDR3 is 14 amino acids. Trimming shortened V by 5 bases and J by 3 bases, and 9 bases separated the two germline ends. CDR1 SGHRS and CDR2 YFSETQ come from the germline V gene. The CDR3 DNA reads TGCGCCAGCAGGTCCCGGCTTGGGGCCAACGTCCTGACTTTC. This gives the protein CASRSRLGANVLTF.

In this sample, this clonotype turned up a few times. The CDR3 spells CASSLVGVRETQYF. CDR3 coding DNA: TGTGCCAGCAGTTTAGTAGGGGTGCGGGAGACCCAGTACTTC. The V gene is TRBV12-3 or TRBV12-4, the J gene TRBJ2-5; possible D gene TRBD1, 5 bases. The CDR3 extends over 14 amino acids. Trimming removed 1 base from V and 5 bases from J, with 11 bases in between.